This T cell receptor beta chain derives from a study of T cell responses to AZD1222 COVID-19 vaccine. Study outcomes and limitations: Only 5 or 6 people who got AZD1222 tested seropositive at baseline. Researchers report vaccine-associated CD4 TCRs spanning spike, with dominance at 160-218 and 743-854. Close to half of all spike-specific TCRs reportedly target regions of the variants that are unmutated. Clonal diversity may have been underestimated in mostly white British donors.

TCRdb's copy holds only in-frame clones and misses some; the assay was immunoSEQ multiplex PCR. The sample yields 150,000 or so clones, roughly nine tenths seen once. About this clone itself: Its specificity is unknown.

Trimming removed 3 bases from V and 3 bases from J, with 12 bases in between. CDR1 is SGHRS and CDR2 is YFSETQ in the germline V gene. CDR3 length equals 14 residues. This TCR derives from an adult in good health. This chain uses TRBV5-1 with TRBJ1-1, with a weak D call TRBD1 (5 bases). Material: peripheral blood, obtained on day 0 of AZD1222 vaccination. CDR3 in amino acids: CASSWGTGDTEAFF. The CDR3 nucleotides read TGCGCCAGCAGCTGGGGGACGGGAGACACTGAAGCTTTCTTT.